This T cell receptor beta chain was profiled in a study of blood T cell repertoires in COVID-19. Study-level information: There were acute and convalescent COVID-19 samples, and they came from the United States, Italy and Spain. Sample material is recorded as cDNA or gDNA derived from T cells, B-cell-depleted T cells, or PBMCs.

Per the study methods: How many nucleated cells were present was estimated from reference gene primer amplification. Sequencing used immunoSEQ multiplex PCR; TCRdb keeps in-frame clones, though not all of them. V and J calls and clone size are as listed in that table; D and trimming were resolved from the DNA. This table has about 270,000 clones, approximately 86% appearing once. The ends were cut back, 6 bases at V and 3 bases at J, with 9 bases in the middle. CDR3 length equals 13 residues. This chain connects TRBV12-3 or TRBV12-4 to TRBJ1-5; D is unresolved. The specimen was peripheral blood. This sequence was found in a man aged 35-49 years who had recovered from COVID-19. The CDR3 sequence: CASRGRDNQPQHF. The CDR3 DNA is TGTGCCAGCAGGGGGAGGGACAATCAGCCCCAGCATTTT.